This T cell receptor (beta chain) stems from a study of T cell clusters in autoimmune cytopenias (dated by TCRdb to 2018 to 2020). Regarding the study in general: Healthy donor controls had a mean age of roughly 53 years and a median age of 59 years, with about 50% of the 43 female. TRB and IGH repertoires from peripheral blood were sequenced in autoimmune cytopenia patients at active disease and during treatment follow-up, with healthy, CLL and autoimmune hepatitis controls included alongside. The comparison group for autoimmune hepatitis repertoires was approximately 23 healthy donors matched for age and sex. Per sample, TRB sequencing gave a median depth of about 54,000 reads and a median of approximately 2,500 distinct TRB clonotypes. The goal of the study was to find out whether patients with autoimmune cytopenia have a disease-specific immune repertoire signature that could be used as a blood-based biomarker. For primary cytopenia the controls were some 25 age-matched healthy donors, whereas for secondary cytopenia the controls were some 13 age-matched CLL patients.

TRB rearrangements were amplified by multiplex PCR following a touch-down protocol, with the TRB-A and TRB-B primer pools mixed in one tube. Illumina adapters and sample indices were added to the amplicons through two consecutive PCR reactions using Phusion HS II polymerase. Amplicons were gel-purified with the NucleoSpin Gel and PCR Clean-up kit, then quantified by Qubit and quality-checked on an Agilent 2100 Bioanalyzer. Sequencing of the libraries was performed on an Illumina MiSeq with 600-cycle, single-indexed, paired-end runs. For the original study's pipeline: MiXCR version 2.1.12 with the default MiXCR reference library was used to align and assemble TRB reads. Each unique CDR3 nucleotide sequence defined a clone, and only productive sequences with at least two reads were analysed. Repertoire diversity was assessed by alpha-parameterized diversity profiles (alpha 0 to 5), including Shannon (alpha 1) and Simpson (alpha 2) indices, computed with an R script. The tcR package was used to compute combinatorial TRB VJ usage, which was then compared between cohorts by principal component analysis with ade4. GLIPH was used to cluster TCRbeta CDR3s in pairs of cohorts matched for age and read depth, and a Wilcoxon test was used to compare cluster frequencies. After reprocessing by TCRdb, each CDR3 protein sequence is one entry, and no DNA is given. In this record, the V and J calls reflect TCRdb's handling and not the investigators' own analysis. The table for this sample records over 6,000 distinct CDR3 sequences. Roughly 9.9% of the sample rests with the top ten.

Each sample's TRB amplification started from 250 ng of peripheral blood genomic DNA, which corresponds to around 36,000 genome equivalents. Overall results and qualifications from the work: In the comparison of secondary cytopenia with CLL, the cluster-lack signature was not observed, apparently because the dominant lymphoma-associated repertoire masked the signature. Approximately 3-fold more exclusive TRB clusters were observed in healthy donors than in active autoimmune hepatitis patients, consistent with an autoimmunity-wide signature. The GLIPH analysis suggested a lack of physiological T cell clusters in primary autoimmune cytopenia patients, since more than 40 clusters were exclusive to healthy donors whereas 17 were exclusive to patients. The T cell clusters were defined only in silico, and the functional role of the clusters still needed to be validated experimentally. TRB repertoire shifts, with less even repertoires in secondary cytopenia and CLL, mostly reflected lymphoma bias rather than autoimmunity.

Inclusive of the bounding cysteine and phenylalanine, the CDR3 is 13 residues long. No nucleotide data were recorded. CDR1 and CDR2 are drawn from the germline V gene (reference sequence): LNHNV, YYDKDF. Concerning this clonotype: Its antigen is unknown.

These data are also associated with another study on T cell repertoires in aging, cancer and after chemotherapy. The second study also describes: Donors spanned six age groups from 30 or younger to 70 or older, with at least three individuals per group. Control TCR repertoires from healthy donors were recorded over several months to years, and clear clonal overlap was observed across re-sampling. Several million TCR reads were contained in the full dataset. Significantly lower blood TCR diversity and higher clonality were observed in untreated patients with hematological or solid cancers than in age-matched healthy donors. Declining TCR diversity with age in healthy donors was mainly explained by loss of richness; in cancer patients, loss of evenness also contributed. Median generation probability increased over the chemotherapy interval in both cancer cohorts, suggesting repertoire reconstitution through rebound thymic output. According to the authors, the repertoire data do not permit conclusions about immunological memory after chemotherapy. Peripheral blood TCR beta repertoires from healthy donors and cancer patients were profiled to examine immunoaging and T cell reconstitution after chemotherapy. Alongside some 98 healthy donors serving as a reference group, the cohort included approximately 210 cancer patients, of whom some 90 had hematological cancers and some 130 had solid cancers. MiXCR versions 2.12 and 3.0.5 were used to process the TRB sequences. Shannon diversity, evenness, clonality (one minus evenness), and alpha-parameterized diversity profiles from alpha 0 to 5 were included as repertoire metrics. The IGoR algorithm was used to calculate generation probabilities for clones in the paired samples taken before and after chemotherapy.

This receptor was obtained from a human donor in good health. The sequencing sample was made of peripheral blood. The sequence is built from TRBV15 and TRBJ1-2; the D gene TCRdb calls, TRBD1, cannot be checked with no DNA. The CDR3 amino acid sequence is: CATSRGGGQGYTF.